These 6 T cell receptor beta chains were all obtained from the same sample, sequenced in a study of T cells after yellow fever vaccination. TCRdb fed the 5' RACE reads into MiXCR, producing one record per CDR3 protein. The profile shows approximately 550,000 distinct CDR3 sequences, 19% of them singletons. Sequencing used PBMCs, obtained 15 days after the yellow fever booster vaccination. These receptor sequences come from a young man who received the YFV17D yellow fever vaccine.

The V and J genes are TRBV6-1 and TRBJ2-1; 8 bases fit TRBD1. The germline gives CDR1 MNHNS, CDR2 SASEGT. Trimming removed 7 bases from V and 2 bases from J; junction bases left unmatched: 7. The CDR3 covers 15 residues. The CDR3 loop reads CASNIQGVTYNEQFF. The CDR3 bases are TGTGCCAGCAATATACAGGGGGTGACCTACAATGAGCAGTTCTTC.

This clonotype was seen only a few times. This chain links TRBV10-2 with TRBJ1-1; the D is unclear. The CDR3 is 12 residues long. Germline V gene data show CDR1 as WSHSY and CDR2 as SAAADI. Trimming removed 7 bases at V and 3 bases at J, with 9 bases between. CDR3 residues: CASIGSHTEAFF. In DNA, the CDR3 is TGCGCCAGCATCGGGTCCCACACTGAAGCTTTCTTT.

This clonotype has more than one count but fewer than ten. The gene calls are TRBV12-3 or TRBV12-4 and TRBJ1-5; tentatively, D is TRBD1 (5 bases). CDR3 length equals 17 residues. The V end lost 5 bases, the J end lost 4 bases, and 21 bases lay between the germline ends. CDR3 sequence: CASSGGLAGNTNQPQHF. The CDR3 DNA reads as TGTGCCAGCAGTGGTGGGTTGGCAGGGAATACGAATCAGCCCCAGCATTTT.

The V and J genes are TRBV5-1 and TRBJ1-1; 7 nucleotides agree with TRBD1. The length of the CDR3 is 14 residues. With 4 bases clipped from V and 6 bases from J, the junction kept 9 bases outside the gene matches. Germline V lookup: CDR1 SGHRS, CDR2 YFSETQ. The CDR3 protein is CASSGQVWDSEAFF. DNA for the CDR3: TGCGCCAGCAGCGGACAGGTCTGGGATTCTGAAGCTTTCTTT.

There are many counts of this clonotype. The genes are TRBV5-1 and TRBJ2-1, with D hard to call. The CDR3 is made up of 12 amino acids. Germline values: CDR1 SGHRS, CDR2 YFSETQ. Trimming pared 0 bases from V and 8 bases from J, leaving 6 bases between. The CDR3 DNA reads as TGCGCCAGCAGCTTGGCCCGCGATGAGCAGTTCTTC. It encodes CASSLARDEQFF.

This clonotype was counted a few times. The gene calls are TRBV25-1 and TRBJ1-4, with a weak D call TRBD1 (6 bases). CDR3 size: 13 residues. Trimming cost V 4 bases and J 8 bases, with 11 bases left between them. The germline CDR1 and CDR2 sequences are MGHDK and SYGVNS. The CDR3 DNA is TGTGCCAGCAGTGGGCAGGGGAAGGAAAAACTGTTTTTT. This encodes CASSGQGKEKLFF.